The 20 T cell receptor beta chains in this list originate from one sample, sequenced in a study of OX40 agonist ivuxolimab in advanced cancers. Repertoires were generated with immunoSEQ multiplex PCR, while TCRdb's copy carries only in-frame clones and drops some. The repertoire consists of 75,000 to 95,000 clones, with just under 95% occurring once and the leading ten covering approximately 10%. Sequenced here: CD4+ or CD8+ T cells sorted from blood, sampled in a trial of the OX40 agonist ivuxolimab. All receptors derive from an adult with an advanced solid tumor such as melanoma, head and neck, liver or kidney cancer.

The rearrangement uses TRBV13 and TRBJ1-1; 7 bases are shared with TRBD1. Germline V gene data show CDR1 as PRHDT and CDR2 as FYEKMQ (reference sequence). The CDR3 has 15 amino acids. The junction had 12 bases not matched to a gene; V was cut back by 4 bases and J by 7 bases. CDR3 amino acids: CASSSLRGGAVEAFF. In DNA, the CDR3 is TGTGCCAGCAGCTCGCTGAGAGGGGGCGCTGTTGAAGCTTTCTTT.

The gene calls are TRBV29-1 and TRBJ1-1; D is perhaps TRBD1 (5 bases). The V end was cut by 5 bases, the J end by 1 base, with 8 bases between. The germline CDR1 and CDR2 sequences are SQVTM and ANQGSEA. The CDR3 consists of 12 residues. CDR3 in amino acids: CSVSGPNTEAFF. The CDR3 DNA reads as TGCAGCGTTTCAGGGCCGAACACTGAAGCTTTCTTT.

The J gene is TRBJ2-7, the V gene TRBV5-5, with 7 nucleotides matching TRBD1. The V segment lost 0 bases and the J segment 3 bases; nucleotides outside the gene matches: 3. This CDR3 is built from 14 residues. Germline lookup yields CDR1 SGHKS and CDR2 YYEKEE (reference sequence). CDR3 amino acids: CASSLEGTVYEQYF. Written as DNA, the CDR3 is TGTGCCAGCAGCTTGGAGGGGACAGTCTACGAGCAGTACTTC.

The chain couples TRBV11-2 to TRBJ1-1; the D gene is possibly TRBD1 (6 bases). V shed 4 bases and J shed 9 bases, with 18 bases lying between them. This CDR3 contains 14 residues. CDR1 is SGHAT, CDR2 FQNNGV, per germline. In nucleotides, the CDR3 is TGTGCCAGCAGCTCCTTTATAGTACAGGGCAAAGCTTTCTTT. The encoded protein is CASSSFIVQGKAFF.

The CDR3 DNA sequence: TGTGCCAGCAGTCGGACATCAGCCCCCCAAGAGCAGTTCTTC. Translated, it gives CASSRTSAPQEQFF. This chain joins TRBV27 and TRBJ2-1; the D gene is possibly TRBD1 (5 bases). V was shortened by 5 bases and J by 10 bases, with 18 bases between the two germline ends. In germline, CDR1 is MNHEY, CDR2 SMNVEV (reference sequence). CDR3 size: 14 residues.

This clone showed up just once. The sample has other DNA sequences that encode this CDR3 too. Here the CDR3 reads CASSPPGGEQYF. CDR3 nucleotides: TGTGCCAGCTCACCACCCGGGGGCGAGCAGTACTTC. The rearrangement links TRBV18 to TRBJ2-7; D may be TRBD2 (6 bases). The germline V gene has CDR1 KGHSH and CDR2 LQKENI. The CDR3 totals 12 residues. Trimming cost V 0 bases and J 6 bases, with 6 bases left between them.

The rearrangement uses TRBV6-1 and TRBJ2-5; weak D call: TRBD2 (6 bases). Germline CDR1 reads MNHNS; CDR2 reads SASEGT. The CDR3 length is 13 residues. V lost 7 bases, J lost 1 base, and 10 bases lay in between. CDR3 coding DNA: TGTGCCAGCACCGGGGGTTCCCAAGAGACCCAGTACTTC. Translated: CASTGGSQETQYF.

The chain carries TRBV7-2 and TRBJ1-4; a weak D match, TRBD1 (6 bases). The CDR3 is 16 residues long. Germline V CDR1 and CDR2: SGHTA, FQGNSA. The germline V and J ends were trimmed by 3 bases and 4 bases, with 15 bases remaining between them. This chain's CDR3 is CASSLGTRPYNEKLFF. For the CDR3, the DNA is TGTGCCAGCAGCTTGGGGACACGACCTTATAATGAAAAACTGTTTTTT.

This chain links TRBV12-5 with TRBJ2-1; no clear D gene. V shed 6 bases and J shed 7 bases, with 10 bases lying between them. The CDR3 consists of 12 residues. Looked up from germline, CDR1 is LGHNT and CDR2 is FRNRAP. CDR3 bases: TGTGCTAGTGGCTCACGATGGAATGAGCAGTTCTTC. This translates into CASGSRWNEQFF. Drawing the rest from reference TRBV12-5 and TRBJ2-1, the complete variable domain is DARVTQTPRHKVTEMGQEVTMRCQPILGHNTVFWYRQTMMQGLELLAYFRNRAPLDDSGMPKDRFSAEMPDATLATLKIQPSEPRDSAVYFCASGSRWNEQFFGPGTRLTVL.

The CDR3 reads CASGPGSNQPQHF. DNA for the CDR3: TGTGCCAGCGGACCTGGGAGCAATCAGCCCCAGCATTTT. The chain employs TRBV7-6 and TRBJ1-5; D not certain. Trimming took off 8 bases at V and 1 base at J, with 9 bases between the two ends. From germline, CDR1 is SGHVS and CDR2 FNYEAQ. The CDR3 contains 13 residues.

The V and J genes are TRBV5-6 and TRBJ1-1, with D maybe TRBD1 (6 bases). Germline lookup yields CDR1 SGHDT and CDR2 YYEEEE. CDR3 length: 16 residues. V dropped 1 base and J dropped 0 bases, with 13 bases sitting between them. CDR3 amino acids: CASSLRTASMNTEAFF. Written as DNA, the CDR3 is TGTGCCAGCAGCTTGAGGACAGCTTCAATGAACACTGAAGCTTTCTTT.

This clone was counted ten times or more. The V gene is TRBV2, the J gene TRBJ1-6; D may be TRBD1 (5 bases). CDR1 and CDR2 from the germline V gene are SNHLY and FYNNEI. The length of the CDR3 is 15 residues. V was pared by 6 bases and J by 10 bases, with 19 bases between. For the CDR3, the DNA is TGTGCCAGCAGGGTGGCAGTGACGGGGGACTCACCCCTCCACTTT. Its protein is CASRVAVTGDSPLHF.

The chain links TRBV7-2 to TRBJ2-7, with D perhaps TRBD2 (5 bases). Germline V gene sequence: CDR1 SGHTA, CDR2 FQGNSA. The CDR3 has 14 amino acids. V was clipped by 1 base and J by 3 bases, with 10 bases between them. CDR3 nucleotides: TGTGCCAGCAGCTTAGTGGTCGGGGACTACGAGCAGTACTTC. Amino acids: CASSLVVGDYEQYF.

The chain links TRBV11-2 to TRBJ1-3, with D perhaps TRBD1 (6 bases). The CDR3 is 14 residues long. Per germline, CDR1 SGHAT and CDR2 FQNNGV. Trimming removed 5 bases at V and 8 bases at J, with 16 bases between. CDR3 in amino acids: CASSHTDRRDTIYF. CDR3 sequence (DNA): TGTGCCAGCAGCCATACCGACAGGCGGGACACCATATATTTT.

The chain couples TRBV7-9 to TRBJ2-7, with 8 bases matching TRBD1. V gave up 3 bases and J gave up 4 bases; unmatched junction bases: 5. This CDR3 has 14 amino acids. The germline V gene encodes CDR1 SEHNR and CDR2 FQNEAQ (reference sequence). CDR3: CASSLGQAVYEQYF. Here the CDR3 DNA reads TGTGCCAGCAGCTTGGGACAGGCGGTGTACGAGCAGTACTTC.

This chain connects TRBV6-1 to TRBJ2-7, with D tentatively TRBD1 (6 bases). The CDR3 is made up of 16 amino acids. CDR1 and CDR2 (germline): MNHNS, SASEGT. Deletions cut 3 bases from V and 2 bases from J, with 17 bases between. CDR3 nucleotides: TGTGCCAGCAGTGACCTAGGACAGAAATACCCCTACGAGCAGTACTTC. Translated, it gives CASSDLGQKYPYEQYF.

The J gene is TRBJ2-7, the V gene TRBV21-1; the D call of TRBD1 is as the table states it, not checked on the DNA. TRBV21-1 is listed as a pseudogene. The CDR3 spans 16 residues. As DNA, the CDR3 is TGTGCCAGCAGCAAATTAAAAGGGGCATCCTCCTACGAGCAGTACTTC. As protein: CASSKLKGASSYEQYF.

This clone was recorded once. The V and J genes are TRBV12-5 and TRBJ1-5; D remains ambiguous. CDR1 and CDR2 (germline): LGHNT, FRNRAP. Between the trimmed V and J ends, which lost 5 bases and 6 bases, there was a span of 8 bases. This CDR3 is built from 12 residues. The CDR3 reads CASGPSGQPQHF. Here the CDR3 DNA reads TGTGCTAGTGGTCCATCGGGTCAGCCCCAGCATTTT.

The J gene is TRBJ1-1, the V gene TRBV19, with a weak D call TRBD1 (6 bases). V gave up 6 bases and J gave up 3 bases, with 17 bases separating them. The length of the CDR3 is 15 residues. In germline, CDR1 is LNHDA, CDR2 SQIVND (reference sequence). The CDR3 nucleotides read TGTGCCAGTAGGTTACAGGGCAGCGGGTACACTGAAGCTTTCTTT. Protein: CASRLQGSGYTEAFF.

V gene TRBV6-1 combines with J gene TRBJ2-7; tentative D call: TRBD1 (5 bases). With 4 bases removed from V and 2 bases from J, the gap between germline ends came to 15 bases. This CDR3 has 15 residues. The V gene's germline CDR1 is MNHNS and CDR2 SASEGT. The CDR3 DNA reads TGTGCCAGCAGTGTGTTTGAGACAGTTACCTACGAGCAGTACTTC. Protein product: CASSVFETVTYEQYF.